This TCR beta chain was obtained from a study of T cell repertoires in aging, cancer and after chemotherapy. Turning to the study itself: Six age groups, ranging from 30 or younger to 70 or older, included the donors. Overall study findings and caveats: In cancer patients, declining TCR diversity with age involved lost richness and lost evenness. Rebound thymic output was suggested by rising median generation probability during chemotherapy in each cancer cohort.

With regard to this clonotype: Its antigen remains unknown.

Rearranged V-D-J TRB sequences were amplified with a mixed TRB-A/B primer pool. TCRdb re-derived calls from the multiplex PCR reads in MiXCR, one entry per CDR3 protein. The sample includes roughly 550 distinct CDR3 sequences, roughly 21% of them seen just once. Germline loops: CDR1 SGHKS, CDR2 YYEKEE (reference sequence). There are 16 residues in the CDR3. The germline V and J ends were trimmed by 4 bases and 2 bases, with 17 bases remaining between them. The template was genomic DNA from peripheral blood, not RNA. This TCR came from a human donor with a solid tumor. The source material was blood. This chain links TRBV5-5 with TRBJ2-3; a possible D gene is TRBD1 (5 bases). The CDR3 protein is CASSPGWGWDTDTQYF. The CDR3 coding sequence is TGTGCCAGCAGCCCAGGGTGGGGATGGGACACAGATACGCAGTATTTT.